This entry lists 15 T cell receptor beta chains sequenced from one sample in a study of T cell responses to AZD1222 COVID-19 vaccine. Using immunoSEQ multiplex PCR, the repertoire was profiled, and TCRdb retains in-frame clones only, with some absent. The sample includes fewer than 140,000 clones, 90% of them seen just once. The source material was peripheral blood, sampled 28 days after the second AZD1222 dose. The receptors come from an adult who received the AZD1222 COVID-19 vaccine.

The J gene is TRBJ1-1, the V gene TRBV14; D is perhaps TRBD1 (5 bases). CDR1 SGHDN and CDR2 FVKESK come from the germline V gene. The CDR3 runs 13 residues. Trimming left V 4 bases short and J 2 bases short, with 8 bases between. The CDR3 nucleotides are TGTGCCAGCAGCCCGACAGTTAACACTGAAGCTTTCTTT. Translating it yields CASSPTVNTEAFF.

The rearrangement uses TRBV6-6 and TRBJ1-3, with D unclear. In germline, CDR1 is MNHNY, CDR2 SVGAGI (reference sequence). The length of the CDR3 is 16 residues. V shed 6 bases and J shed 1 base, with 16 bases lying between them. CDR3 DNA sequence: TGTGCCAGCAGACATGACGCCGCAAGGTCTGGAAACACCATATATTTT. Translation gives CASRHDAARSGNTIYF.

V usage is TRBV5-1 and J usage is TRBJ2-7, with TRBD1 matching over 9 bases. The CDR3 contains 14 residues. V shed 4 bases and J 1 base; nucleotides not matched to a gene: 3. From germline, CDR1 is SGHRS and CDR2 YFSETQ. This CDR3 reads CASSPTGGSYEQYF. As DNA, the CDR3 is TGCGCCAGCAGCCCGACAGGGGGTTCCTACGAGCAGTACTTC. The whole variable domain, filled in from reference TRBV5-1 and TRBJ2-7, reads KAGVTQTPRYLIKTRGQQVTLSCSPISGHRSVSWYQQTPGQGLQFLFEYFSETQRNKGNFPGRFSGRQFSNSRSEMNVSTLELGDSALYLCASSPTGGSYEQYFGPGTRLTVT.

The rearrangement uses TRBV18 and TRBJ2-1; 9 bases fit TRBD2. V was clipped by 3 bases and J by 8 bases; unmatched bases: 8. There are 15 residues in the CDR3. Per the germline V gene, CDR1 is KGHSH and CDR2 is LQKENI. CDR3 nucleotides: TGTGCCAGCTCACCCACTAGCGGGCGTCTGGATGAGCAGTTCTTC. Translating gives CASSPTSGRLDEQFF.

The rearrangement links TRBV7-8 to TRBJ1-5; possibly TRBD1 for D (5 bases). The V gene lost 4 bases and the J gene lost 0 bases, with 10 bases spanning the gap. Germline assignment: CDR1 SGHVS and CDR2 FQNEAQ. This CDR3 is 15 amino acids long. For the CDR3, the DNA is TGTGCCAGCAGCTCACAGGTCTATAGCAATCAGCCCCAGCATTTT. This translates into CASSSQVYSNQPQHF.

CDR3 sequence: CASSVGPSGGYYEQYF. CDR3 in DNA: TGTGCCAGCAGCGTTGGCCCTAGCGGGGGATACTACGAGCAGTACTTC. The chain couples TRBV5-4 to TRBJ2-7, with 10 bases identical to TRBD2. V was clipped by 4 bases and J by 3 bases; unmatched bases: 10. This CDR3 region has 16 residues. Germline values: CDR1 SGHNT, CDR2 YYREEE (reference sequence). Filled out from reference TRBV5-4 and TRBJ2-7, the complete variable domain reads ETGVTQSPTHLIKTRGQQVTLRCSSQSGHNTVSWYQQALGQGPQFIFQYYREEENGRGNFPPRFSGLQFPNYSSELNVNALELDDSALYLCASSVGPSGGYYEQYFGPGTRLTVT.

The chain uses TRBV19 and TRBJ1-5; TRBD1 matches 7 bases. This CDR3 spans 13 amino acids. Germline V gene data show CDR1 as LNHDA and CDR2 as SQIVND (reference sequence). V dropped 6 bases and J dropped 5; count of bases not matched to a gene: 4. The CDR3 region is CASSQTGDQPQHF. The DNA of the CDR3 is TGTGCCAGTAGCCAAACAGGGGATCAGCCCCAGCATTTT.

The rearrangement joins TRBV15 to TRBJ2-7; 7 bases are a match to TRBD2. The germline CDR1 and CDR2 sequences are LNHNV and YYDKDF (reference sequence). This CDR3 comprises 16 residues. J lost 0 bases, V lost 1 base, and 6 bases had no gene match. The CDR3 DNA follows: TGTGCCACCAGCAGAGGAAGGGGAGGGACCTCCTACGAGCAGTACTTC. Translated: CATSRGRGGTSYEQYF.

The chain couples TRBV19 to TRBJ1-2; the match to TRBD1 covers 8 bases. Germline assignment: CDR1 LNHDA and CDR2 SQIVND (reference sequence). Trimming took 4 bases from V and 2 from J; bases not matched to a gene: 6. This CDR3 has 15 amino acids. The CDR3 DNA reads as TGTGCCAGTAGTACCCCAAGACAGGGGAACTATGGCTACACCTTC. Residues: CASSTPRQGNYGYTF.

This clone was observed once. J is TRBJ2-3 and V is TRBV5-6; D remains unclear. There are 11 residues in the CDR3. CDR1 is SGHDT, CDR2 YYEEEE, per germline. The V gene lost 4 bases and the J gene lost 5 bases, with 5 bases spanning the gap. The CDR3 region is CASSSGDTQYF. The CDR3 coding sequence is TGTGCCAGCAGCAGTGGAGATACGCAGTATTTT. The whole variable domain, filled in from reference TRBV5-6 and TRBJ2-3, reads DAGVTQSPTHLIKTRGQQVTLRCSPKSGHDTVSWYQQALGQGPQFIFQYYEEEERQRGNFPDRFSGHQFPNYSSELNVNALLLGDSALYLCASSSGDTQYFGPGTRLTVL.

The gene calls are TRBV19 and TRBJ2-5; 11 positions match TRBD1. Trimming took 6 bases from V and 5 from J; bases not matched to a gene: 2. The CDR3 is made up of 13 amino acids. Per germline, CDR1 LNHDA and CDR2 SQIVND (reference sequence). DNA of the CDR3: TGTGCCAGTAGGGACAGGGGGCGTGAGACCCAGTACTTC. As protein: CASRDRGRETQYF.

V is TRBV7-2 and J is TRBJ2-2; D is unresolved. CDR1 SGHTA and CDR2 FQGNSA come from the germline V gene. The CDR3 runs to 13 residues. V shed 7 bases and J shed 5 bases, with 11 bases lying between them. The CDR3 DNA reads as TGTGCCAGCACCTTTAGGAGAACCGGGGAGCTGTTTTTT. Its translation is CASTFRRTGELFF.

In its sample, this clone was seen once. The gene calls are TRBV11-1 and TRBJ2-1, with a tentative D call TRBD2 (6 bases). The length of the CDR3 is 17 residues. Germline V gene sequence: CDR1 SGHAT, CDR2 FQDESV (reference sequence). V gave up 0 bases and J gave up 0 bases, with 12 bases separating them. The CDR3 DNA sequence: TGTGCCAGCAGCTTAGCGCGGGGCCACAGCTCCTACAATGAGCAGTTCTTC. Amino acid sequence: CASSLARGHSSYNEQFF.

The chain links TRBV19 to TRBJ2-2; D gene ambiguous. The CDR3 loop spans 12 amino acids. Trimming shortened V by 5 bases and J by 6 bases, and 7 bases separated the two germline ends. Germline V CDR1 and CDR2: LNHDA, SQIVND (reference sequence). The CDR3 coding sequence is TGTGCCAGTAGTGATCGGGCCGGGGAGCTGTTTTTT. Translation: CASSDRAGELFF.

The CDR3 DNA sequence: TGCGCCAGCAGCTTCGGGGTTTCGAATGAAAAACTGTTTTTT. Its protein product is CASSFGVSNEKLFF. The V call is TRBV5-1, the J call TRBJ1-4; no clear D gene. V was shortened by 2 bases and J by 5 bases, with 10 bases between the two germline ends. The germline CDR1 and CDR2 sequences are SGHRS and YFSETQ. CDR3 length: 14 amino acids.